There are many counts of the clone carrying this T cell receptor (beta chain). The antigen is unknown. The source of the sample is a study of spatial heterogeneity in lung cancer. Notes on the study in general: Intratumoral expanded alpha and beta TCR counts were found to track tumor mutation counts.

Germline CDR1 DFQATT, CDR2 SNEGSKA (reference sequence). Trimming took 1 base from V and 1 from J, leaving 14 bases between them. The CDR3 spans 16 residues. Time point meaning: sample taken at primary tumor resection. TCRdb ran MiXCR on the 5' RACE reads and lists one entry per CDR3 protein. The sample has approximately 3,100 distinct CDR3 sequences, around 12% seen once. The TCR was taken from a male donor with early-stage non-small cell lung cancer. The chain is built from TRBV20-1 and TRBJ2-1, with D hard to call. The source material was lung tumor tissue, sampled at surgery. CDR3 amino acids: CSARVSSPGSYNEQFF. The CDR3, as DNA: TGCAGTGCTAGAGTGTCGTCCCCCGGTTCCTACAATGAGCAGTTCTTC.